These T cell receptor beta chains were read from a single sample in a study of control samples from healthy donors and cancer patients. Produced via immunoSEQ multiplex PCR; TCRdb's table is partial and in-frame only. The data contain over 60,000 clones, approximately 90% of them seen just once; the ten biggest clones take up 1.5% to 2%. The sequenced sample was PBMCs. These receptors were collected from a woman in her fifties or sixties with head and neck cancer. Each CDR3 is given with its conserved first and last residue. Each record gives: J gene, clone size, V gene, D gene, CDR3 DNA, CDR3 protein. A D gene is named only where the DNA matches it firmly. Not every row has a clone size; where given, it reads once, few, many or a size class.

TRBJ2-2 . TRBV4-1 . TGCGCCAGCAGCCAAGGCACGGGGAACACCGGGGAGCTGTTTTTT CASSQGTGNTGELFF
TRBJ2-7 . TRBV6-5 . TGTGCCAGCAGTACCCGAGGGGAGGAGTACTTC CASSTRGEEYF
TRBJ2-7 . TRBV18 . TGTGCCAGCTCACGGCTCGGGGCCTCCTCCGTCTACGAGCAGTACTTC CASSRLGASSVYEQYF
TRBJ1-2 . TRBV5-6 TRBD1 TGTGCCAGCAGCTTTACAGGGGTCTATGGCTACACCTTC CASSFTGVYGYTF
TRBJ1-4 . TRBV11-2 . TGTGCCAGCAGCAGGGGGGCCGTTAGCGGAAAACTGTTTTTT CASSRGAVSGKLFF
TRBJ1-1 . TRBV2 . TGTGCCAGCAGTGATCGGCAGACGAACACTGAAGCTTTCTTT CASSDRQTNTEAFF
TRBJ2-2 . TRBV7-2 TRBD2 TGTGCCAGCAGCTTTTGGGCTAGCGGGAACGGGGAGCTGTTTTTT CASSFWASGNGELFF
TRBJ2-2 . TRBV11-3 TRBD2 TGTGCCAGCAGCTTAGGAGGCGGGAGGGCCGGGGAGCTGTTTTTT CASSLGGGRAGELFF
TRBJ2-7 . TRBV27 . TGTGCCAGCAGACTTCTAGCGCCAGCCTACGAGCAGTACTTC CASRLLAPAYEQYF
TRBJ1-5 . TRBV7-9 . TGTGCCAGCAGCTTAGGACAGAAGAAGCCCCAGCATTTT CASSLGQKKPQHF
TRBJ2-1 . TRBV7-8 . TGTGCCAGCAGCCCCGTGGGGGGAGTATGGAATGAGCAGTTCTTC CASSPVGGVWNEQFF
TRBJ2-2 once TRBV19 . TGTGCCAGTAGCCACAGGAACACCGGGGAGCTGTTTTTT CASSHRNTGELFF